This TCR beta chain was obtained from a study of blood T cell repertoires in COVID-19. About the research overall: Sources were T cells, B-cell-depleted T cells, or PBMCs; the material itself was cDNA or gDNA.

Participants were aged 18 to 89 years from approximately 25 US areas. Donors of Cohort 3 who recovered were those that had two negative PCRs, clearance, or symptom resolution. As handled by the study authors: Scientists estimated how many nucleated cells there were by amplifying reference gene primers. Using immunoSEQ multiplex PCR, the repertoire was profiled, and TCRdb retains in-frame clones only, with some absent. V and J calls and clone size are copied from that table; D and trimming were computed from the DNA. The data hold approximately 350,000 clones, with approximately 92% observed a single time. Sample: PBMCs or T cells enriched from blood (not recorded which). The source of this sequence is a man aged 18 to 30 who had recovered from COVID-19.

CDR3 loop: CASSVVPGSHTEAFF. CDR3 in DNA: TGTGCCAGCAGCGTAGTTCCCGGGTCCCACACTGAAGCTTTCTTT. The chain is built from TRBV9 and TRBJ1-1; D not certain. This CDR3 spans 15 amino acids. Looked up from germline, CDR1 is SGDLS and CDR2 is YYNGEE. Trimming cost V 0 bases and J 3 bases, with 12 bases left between them.